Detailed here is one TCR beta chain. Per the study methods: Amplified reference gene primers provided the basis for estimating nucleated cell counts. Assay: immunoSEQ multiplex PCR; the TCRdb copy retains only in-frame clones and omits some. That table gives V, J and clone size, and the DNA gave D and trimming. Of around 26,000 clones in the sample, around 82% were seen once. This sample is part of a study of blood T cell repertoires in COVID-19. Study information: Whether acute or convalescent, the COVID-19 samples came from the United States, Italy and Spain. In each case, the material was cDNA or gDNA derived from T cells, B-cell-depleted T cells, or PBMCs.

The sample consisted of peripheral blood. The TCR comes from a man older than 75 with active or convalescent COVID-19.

The CDR3 spells CASSRGQGLAYGYTF. In nucleotides, the CDR3 is TGTGCCAGCAGCCGAGGACAGGGGCTAGCTTATGGCTACACCTTC. The rearrangement joins TRBV7-9 to TRBJ1-2; 9 nucleotides line up with TRBD1. The CDR3 is made up of 15 amino acids. V shed 5 bases, J shed 5 bases, and the junction held 9 bases outside the gene matches. The V gene's germline CDR1 is SEHNR and CDR2 FQNEAQ (reference sequence).